This T cell receptor beta chain was recorded in a study of HIV-infected patients and healthy controls. Ten or more counts support this clonotype. No antigen is known for it. Points from the study as a whole: Only sixteen HIV-infected individuals were processed, a major limit on how widely findings apply. HLA types of the donors remained undetermined. Compared with controls, mean Gini indices were significantly raised in HIV-infected repertoires, possibly indicating oligoclonality.

No cell fractionation was done, so the repertoire covers all unsorted peripheral blood T cells. About 540 ng RNA was reverse transcribed with alpha and beta constant-region primers. Using multiplexing indices, alpha and beta chain libraries were generated apart by chain-specific third strand synthesis. TCRdb recomputed calls from the 5' RACE reads with MiXCR, one row per CDR3 protein. The table shows some 9,300 distinct CDR3 sequences, with about 10% occurring only once. The sequencing used blood, collected before antiretroviral therapy. The clonotype comes from an adult with HIV infection.

The DNA of the CDR3 is TGCGCCAGCAGCGGGCCATACTCGGACAACTCCTACAATGAGCAGTTCTTC. This codes for CASSGPYSDNSYNEQFF. The chain carries TRBV23-1 and TRBJ2-1, with D perhaps matching TRBD1 (5 bases). TRBV23-1 is known as an ORF, though its function is uncertain. The length of the CDR3 is 17 residues. Trimming left V 6 bases short and J 0 bases short, with 18 bases between.